Listed below are T cell receptor beta chains from one sample, sequenced in a study of cytomegalovirus exposure and HLA in healthy donors. Sequencing was performed with immunoSEQ multiplex PCR; in TCRdb, only in-frame clones are kept and a portion is missing. The sample lists 150,000 to 200,000 clones; about three quarters were seen once. Source material: PBMCs. The receptors stem from a woman aged 40 to 55 in good health and CMV-seronegative. The CDR3 runs from the conserved cysteine through the conserved F or W. A D gene is named only where the DNA matches it firmly. Some rows mark clone size as missing; the rest say once, few, many or name a class of expanded clone.

- TRBJ2-5 TRBV19 - TGTGCCAGTAGTATAGAGCCCGGGGTTGCGGAGACCCAGTACTTC CASSIEPGVAETQYF
- TRBJ1-4 TRBV10-3 - TGTGCCATCACCCCCGACAGAAACGAAAAACTGTTTTTT CAITPDRNEKLFF
- TRBJ1-2 TRBV4-2 - TGTGCCAGCAGCCAAGATCTTGCGGACAAATACACCTTC CASSQDLADKYTF
- TRBJ1-2 TRBV5-1 - TGCGCCAGCAGCTTGACCGAGGGGGGGAACTATGGCTACACCTTC CASSLTEGGNYGYTF
- TRBJ2-7 TRBV30 - TGTGCCTGGAGTGGGCTAGCGAAAGTCGAGCAGTACTTC CAWSGLAKVEQYF
TRBD1 TRBJ1-1 TRBV19 - TGTGCCAGTAGGCAACACAGGGGGCGAGGCACTGAAGCTTTCTTT CASRQHRGRGTEAFF
- TRBJ2-3 TRBV29-1 - TGCAGCGTCCCTATCAACCTGGAGGGCACAGATACGCAGTATTTT CSVPINLEGTDTQYF
TRBD1 TRBJ1-4 TRBV5-7 - TGTGCCAGCAGCTTGGGCTCCTCCGGGGACAGAAATGAAAAACTGTTTTTT CASSLGSSGDRNEKLFF
- TRBJ2-1 TRBV5-1 - TGCGCCAGCAGCCCGGCGGGGGCTAGCGGTCCTCGGGTGGAGTTCTTC CASSPAGASGPRVEFF
- TRBJ1-1 TRBV2 - TGTGCCAGCAGATTCCTAGGAGCTGAAGCTTTCTTT CASRFLGAEAFF
- TRBJ1-5 TRBV21-1 - TGTGCCAGCAGCAAAGACGGCAGGGTTAGCAATCAGCCCCAGCATTTT CASSKDGRVSNQPQHF
- TRBJ1-5 TRBV27 - TGTGCCAGCAGTATCTCGACAGAAAGCAATCAGCCCCAGCATTTT CASSISTESNQPQHF
TRBD2 TRBJ2-3 TRBV7-7 few TGTGCCAGCAGCTCAGGTAGCGGGAGTTGGACAGATACGCAGTATTTT CASSSGSGSWTDTQYF
TRBD2 TRBJ2-1 TRBV30 - TGTGCCTGGAGAGCTAGCGGGTTAGGGGAGCAGTTCTTC CAWRASGLGEQFF
TRBD2 TRBJ2-3 TRBV7-2 - TGTGCCAGCAATCCGACTAGCGGGGGCACAGATACGCAGTATTTT CASNPTSGGTDTQYF
- TRBJ2-5 TRBV5-1 - TGCGCCAGCAGCTTGGCCGGGGTAATCGAGACCCAGTACTTC CASSLAGVIETQYF
- TRBJ2-7 TRBV6-5 - TGTGCCAGCAGTTACTCTCCGATACAGGGCGAGCAGTACTTC CASSYSPIQGEQYF
- TRBJ2-5 TRBV10-3 once TGTGCCATCAGTGAGTCGAACAGGGTAGGGGAGACCCAGTACTTC CAISESNRVGETQYF
TRBD2 TRBJ2-3 TRBV30 - TGTGCCTGGAGTGGGACTAGCGGGGGACAGTATACGCAGTATTTT CAWSGTSGGQYTQYF
- TRBJ1-1 TRBV4-1 - TGCGCCAGCAGCCAACAAAGACAATCCGCTGAAGCTTTCTTT CASSQQRQSAEAFF
TRBD1 TRBJ1-5 TRBV7-2 - TGTGCCAGCAGCTTAGACAGGGGAGTTCAGCCCCAGCATTTT CASSLDRGVQPQHF
TRBD1 TRBJ1-1 TRBV29-1 - TGCAGCGTTGGAGGGACAGGCAACACTGAAGCTTTCTTT CSVGGTGNTEAFF
- TRBJ1-2 TRBV2 few TGTGCCAGCCGGAGGGATGGCTACACCTTC CASRRDGYTF
- TRBJ1-1 TRBV6-6 few TGTGCCAGCAGTTCGAAGACGGGAAGGTCTGAAGCTTTCTTT CASSSKTGRSEAFF
- TRBJ2-3 TRBV19 - TGTGCCAGTAGTCAGGGCGACACAGATACGCAGTATTTT CASSQGDTDTQYF
- TRBJ2-2 TRBV6-1 few TGTGCCAGCAGCAGGGTGTATGACGCCGGGGAGCTGTTTTTT CASSRVYDAGELFF
TRBD1 TRBJ2-1 TRBV7-9 - TGTGCCAGCAGCTTCCCCGGGACAGGGGCTAATGAGCAGTTCTTC CASSFPGTGANEQFF
TRBD1 TRBJ2-1 TRBV14 - TGTGCCACAAAGGGGGCGAACTACAATGAGCAGTTCTTC CATKGANYNEQFF
TRBD2 TRBJ2-1 TRBV13 - TGTGCCAGCAGGCGAAGGACTAGCGGGAGGGCCTACAATGAGCAGTTCTTC CASRRRTSGRAYNEQFF
- TRBJ2-5 TRBV7-9 once TGTGCCAGCAGCGACCGTCGAGGGGAGACCCAGTACTTC CASSDRRGETQYF
TRBD2 TRBJ2-7 TRBV19 - TGTGCCAGTAGCCGATATAGCGGGACCCGCTACGAGCAGTACTTC CASSRYSGTRYEQYF
- TRBJ2-1 TRBV4-1 - TGCGCCAGCAGCCAAGTTTACTCTGTGCAGTTCTTC CASSQVYSVQFF
- TRBJ2-3 TRBV5-1 - TGCGCCAGCAGCTTGGGCGGTAGAACTAGCACAGATACGCAGTATTTT CASSLGGRTSTDTQYF
- TRBJ1-2 TRBV6-1 - TGTGCCAGCAGTGAGCGGACAGTCTATGGCTACACCTTC CASSERTVYGYTF
- TRBJ1-2 TRBV5-1 - TGCGCCAGCAGCTTGGGTCGCGGTCGGATCTATGGCTACACCTTC CASSLGRGRIYGYTF
- TRBJ1-2 TRBV10-2 - TGCGCCAGCAGTGAAATCCAGAACTATGGCTACACCTTC CASSEIQNYGYTF
TRBD1 TRBJ1-1 TRBV7-2 once TGTGCCAGCAGACAAAACGGACAGGGTGGGACTGAAGCTTTCTTT CASRQNGQGGTEAFF
- TRBJ2-3 TRBV7-9 - TGTGCCAGCAGCTTAGTGGCGGGCACAGATACGCAGTATTTT CASSLVAGTDTQYF
- TRBJ2-1 TRBV7-6 - TGTGCCAGCAGCTTAGTTGCAGGGACCTACAATGAGCAGTTCTTC CASSLVAGTYNEQFF
TRBD1 TRBJ1-1 TRBV9 few TGTGCCAGCAGCGTCCTGCCCGACAGGGGTGAAGCTTTCTTT CASSVLPDRGEAFF